This passage covers 9 T cell receptor beta chains from one sample sequenced in a study of blood T cell repertoires in COVID-19. Method: immunoSEQ multiplex PCR; TCRdb's copy keeps in-frame clones and lacks some. This sample has 110,000 to 150,000 clones; roughly 88% occur once, and the top ten carry about 4.1%. Sample: PBMCs or T cells enriched from blood (not recorded which). The receptor set was obtained from a man aged 45-65 years who had recovered from COVID-19.

The chain links TRBV7-2 to TRBJ2-1; TRBD2 matches at 8 bases. Germline assignment: CDR1 SGHTA and CDR2 FQGNSA. The CDR3 loop spans 15 amino acids. V was clipped by 2 bases and J by 7 bases; unmatched bases: 7. The CDR3 spells CASSLRREVFNEQFF. The CDR3 bases are TGTGCCAGCAGCTTAAGGCGGGAGGTTTTTAATGAGCAGTTCTTC.

The chain combines TRBV27 with TRBJ1-2; 7 bases line up with TRBD1. Per the germline V gene, CDR1 is MNHEY and CDR2 is SMNVEV (reference sequence). The CDR3 extends over 13 amino acids. J gave up 6 bases and V 6 bases, and 7 bases lay outside the gene matches. The CDR3 DNA sequence: TGTGCCAGCAGCTCAAGGGGGCGCGATGGCTACACCTTC. This codes for CASSSRGRDGYTF.

V gene TRBV5-4 combines with J gene TRBJ1-2, with TRBD1 matching over 7 bases. The CDR3 totals 15 residues. The junction had 8 bases not matched to a gene; V was cut back by 4 bases and J by 2 bases. CDR1 and CDR2 from the germline V gene are SGHNT and YYREEE (reference sequence). In DNA form, the CDR3 reads TGTGCCAGCAGCACCGGACAGGCGTACAACTATGGCTACACCTTC. Translating gives CASSTGQAYNYGYTF.

The count of this clone is one. For the CDR3, the DNA is TGTGCCAGCTCTCAAGACAGGTATAATTCACCCCTCCACTTT. It yields the protein CASSQDRYNSPLHF. The V gene is TRBV18, the J gene TRBJ1-6; tentatively, D is TRBD1 (6 bases). Germline loops: CDR1 KGHSH, CDR2 LQKENI. V was shortened by 6 bases and J by 4 bases, with 10 bases between the two germline ends. There are 14 residues in the CDR3.

The rearrangement links TRBV7-9 to TRBJ2-1; maybe TRBD2 (6 bases). Trimming cost V 5 bases and J 5 bases, with 16 bases left between them. CDR3 length equals 15 residues. In germline, CDR1 is SEHNR, CDR2 FQNEAQ (reference sequence). The CDR3 spells CASSARRTIDNEQFF. The CDR3 bases are TGTGCCAGCAGCGCTCGCCGGACTATTGACAATGAGCAGTTCTTC. The full variable domain, with the rest looked up from reference TRBV7-9 and TRBJ2-1, is DTGVSQNPRHKITKRGQNVTFRCDPISEHNRLYWYRQTLGQGPEFLTYFQNEAQLEKSRLLSDRFSAERPKGSFSTLEIQRTEQGDSAMYLCASSARRTIDNEQFFGPGTRLTVL.

The chain joins TRBV5-1 to TRBJ2-7; the match to TRBD2 covers 10 bases. This CDR3 comprises 15 residues. Germline V gene sequence: CDR1 SGHRS, CDR2 YFSETQ. The trim removed 5 bases at V and 3 bases at J, leaving 8 bases unmatched. CDR3 DNA sequence: TGCGCCAGCAGGACGGGGCCTAGCGGGAGCTACGAGCAGTACTTC. This translates into CASRTGPSGSYEQYF.

The V gene is TRBV19, the J gene TRBJ1-2, with D possibly TRBD1 on 6 matching bases. Deletions cut 1 base from V and 7 bases from J, with 13 bases between. The CDR3 is made up of 14 amino acids. The germline V gene has CDR1 LNHDA and CDR2 SQIVND (reference sequence). CDR3 region: CASSIVGGRAGYTF. The DNA of the CDR3 is TGTGCCAGTAGTATAGTCGGGGGGCGTGCTGGCTACACCTTC.

This rearrangement joins TRBV6-2 or TRBV6-3 to TRBJ1-1, with TRBD1 as a possible D gene (6 bases). Germline assignment: CDR1 MNHEY and CDR2 SVGEGT. Trimming took off 4 bases at V and 0 bases at J, with 12 bases between the two ends. The CDR3 runs 15 residues. CDR3 DNA: TGTGCCAGCAGTTTAACAGGGACCATGAACACTGAAGCTTTCTTT. Translation gives CASSLTGTMNTEAFF.

The genes are TRBV5-1 and TRBJ2-1; no definite D call. The V end lost 2 bases, the J end lost 0 bases, and 9 bases lay between the germline ends. CDR1 SGHRS and CDR2 YFSETQ come from the germline V gene. The CDR3 loop spans 15 amino acids. The CDR3 reads CASSLGVSSYNEQFF. The CDR3 DNA follows: TGCGCCAGCAGCTTAGGAGTGAGCTCCTACAATGAGCAGTTCTTC.